The T cell receptor (beta chain) under discussion was sequenced for a study of beta chain features in type 1 diabetes. The study, taken as a whole, reports: Shorter TCRB CDR3s, moderately but significantly so, were found in Type 1 diabetes patients in all four CD4+ subsets.

The sequenced template was cDNA made from the entire isolated RNA. Assay: immunoSEQ multiplex PCR; the TCRdb copy retains only in-frame clones and omits some. This table has about 650,000 clones, around 11% appearing once. Germline V gene lookup returns CDR1 MDHEN and CDR2 SYDVKM. V lost 2 bases and J 0 bases, leaving 2 bases between the germline ends. CDR3 length: 14 residues. This clone appeared a few times. Its antigen is still unknown. This chain joins TRBV28 and TRBJ2-6; no reliable D call. The source material was naive CD4+ T cells from blood. The sequence was obtained from a man aged 25-45 years with type 1 diabetes. The CDR3 DNA is TGTGCCAGCAGTTTAATCTCTGGGGCCAACGTCCTGACTTTC. Amino acids: CASSLISGANVLTF.